One sample yielded the 29 T cell receptor beta chains listed below, sequenced in a study of blood T cell repertoires in COVID-19. The data were produced by immunoSEQ multiplex PCR, yet TCRdb's version contains in-frame clones alone and is incomplete. The sample carries about 270,000 clones, about 90% recorded once. Sequencing was carried out using PBMCs or T cells enriched from blood (not recorded which). The receptors shown here come from a woman aged 25 to 39 with acute COVID-19.

This sequence joins TRBV28 and TRBJ2-7; 9 bases are a match to TRBD2. The CDR3 runs 17 residues. Losses at the gene ends were 5 bases for V and 3 bases for J; bases not matched to a gene: 14. The V gene's germline CDR1 is MDHEN and CDR2 SYDVKM. Written as DNA, the CDR3 is TGTGCCAGCAGTACTCCGGGCGGGGGGGAGGACCTCTACGAGCAGTACTTC. Translating it yields CASSTPGGGEDLYEQYF.

The V gene is TRBV19, the J gene TRBJ2-1; 7 positions match TRBD1. Per germline, CDR1 LNHDA and CDR2 SQIVND (reference sequence). The length of the CDR3 is 15 residues. Losses at the gene ends were 6 bases for V and 2 bases for J; bases not matched to a gene: 7. This CDR3 reads CASRTGTQAYNEQFF. CDR3 sequence (DNA): TGTGCCAGTAGGACAGGGACCCAAGCCTACAATGAGCAGTTCTTC.

V is TRBV4-1 and J is TRBJ2-7, with 7 bases identical to TRBD2. The CDR3 length is 15 residues. Germline V gives CDR1 MGHRA, CDR2 YSYEKL. V gave up 1 base and J gave up 3 bases; unmatched junction bases: 6. The CDR3, as DNA: TGCGCCAGCAGCCAAGGACTGACTAGCAGCTACGAGCAGTACTTC. Translating it yields CASSQGLTSSYEQYF.

The chain recombines TRBV21-1 with TRBJ1-2; the D call of TRBD1 is as the table states it, not checked on the DNA. TRBV21-1 is classified as a pseudogene. The CDR3 runs 16 residues. CDR3 DNA sequence: TGTGCCAGCAGCCGTGGGGGAAGGGGGCGGGGCTATGGCTACACCTTC. It yields the protein CASSRGGRGRGYGYTF.

This sequence joins TRBV21-1 and TRBJ2-1; no check of the table's D call, TRBD2, against the DNA was made. TRBV21-1 is termed a pseudogene. There are 15 residues in the CDR3. This CDR3 reads CASSGLPGLAGIKFF. The CDR3 DNA reads TGTGCCAGCAGCGGCCTGCCGGGACTAGCGGGAATTAAGTTCTTC.

The chain uses TRBV20-1 and TRBJ2-7; D perhaps matches TRBD2 (5 bases). V dropped 6 bases and J dropped 2 bases, with 8 bases sitting between them. The CDR3 length is 11 residues. CDR1 is DFQATT, CDR2 SNEGSKA, per germline (reference sequence). The DNA of the CDR3 is TGCAGTGCCTCCGGGACCTACGAGCAGTACTTC. Residues: CSASGTYEQYF.

The chain couples TRBV30 to TRBJ2-7; possible D gene TRBD2, 6 bases. CDR1 and CDR2 (germline): GTSNPN, SVGIG (reference sequence). This CDR3 is 15 amino acids long. V was shortened by 0 bases and J by 0 bases, with 12 bases between the two germline ends. The CDR3 is CAWSVTAGFSYEQYF. The CDR3 coding sequence is TGTGCCTGGAGTGTAACAGCGGGCTTCTCCTACGAGCAGTACTTC.

The rearrangement links TRBV6-2 or TRBV6-3 to TRBJ2-5; 14 bases line up with TRBD2. Per the germline V gene, CDR1 is MNHEY and CDR2 is SVGEGT. The CDR3 is made up of 17 amino acids. The V and J ends lost 3 bases and 5 bases, in that order; junction bases with no gene match: 8. The CDR3 nucleotides are TGTGCCAGCAGTTATACGGGACTAGCGGGAGTATGGGAGACCCAGTACTTC. It yields the protein CASSYTGLAGVWETQYF.

The chain combines TRBV27 with TRBJ1-5; D perhaps matches TRBD1 (6 bases). CDR3 size: 14 residues. Per germline, CDR1 MNHEY and CDR2 SMNVEV (reference sequence). Trimming pared 6 bases from V and 3 bases from J, leaving 12 bases between. CDR3 in DNA: TGTGCCAGCAGAGGGGGGGTGGACAATCAGCCCCAGCATTTT. It specifies CASRGGVDNQPQHF.

The CDR3 sequence: CASSRAGLAGALPINIQYF. As DNA, the CDR3 is TGTGCCAGCAGTCGGGCCGGACTAGCGGGAGCCTTACCCATAAACATTCAGTACTTC. The rearrangement links TRBV28 to TRBJ2-4, with 13 nucleotides matching TRBD2. CDR1 MDHEN and CDR2 SYDVKM come from the germline V gene. CDR3 length equals 19 residues. The J segment lost 6 bases and the V segment lost 5 bases, leaving 16 bases of the junction unmatched.

This chain links TRBV4-1 with TRBJ2-7; maybe TRBD1 (5 bases). This CDR3 spans 15 amino acids. Between the trimmed V and J ends, which lost 1 base and 4 bases, there was a span of 14 bases. Germline-derived CDR1 and CDR2 are MGHRA and YSYEKL. The CDR3 nucleotides are TGCGCCAGCAGCCAAGGAACGGACACCAAATACGAGCAGTACTTC. Encoded protein: CASSQGTDTKYEQYF.

The J gene is TRBJ1-1, the V gene TRBV2; D ambiguous. The CDR3 is 13 residues long. Trimming pared 4 bases from V and 0 bases from J, leaving 6 bases between. Germline V lookup: CDR1 SNHLY, CDR2 FYNNEI. Written as DNA, the CDR3 is TGTGCCAGCAGTGTACAGATGAACACTGAAGCTTTCTTT. Its translation is CASSVQMNTEAFF.

The chain combines TRBV9 with TRBJ2-3, with 10 bases aligning to TRBD2. The CDR3 sequence is 15 residues long. Germline CDR1 and CDR2: SGDLS and YYNGEE. V was pared by 0 bases and J by 6 bases, with 4 bases of the junction left unmatched. The CDR3 protein is CASSVGEREGDTQYF. The DNA of the CDR3 is TGTGCCAGCAGCGTAGGCGAGCGGGAGGGGGATACGCAGTATTTT.

This rearrangement joins TRBV7-9 to TRBJ2-7, with a tentative D call TRBD1 (5 bases). The V gene lost 3 bases and the J gene lost 4 bases, with 16 bases spanning the gap. The CDR3 length is 15 residues. Germline CDR1 and CDR2: SEHNR and FQNEAQ (reference sequence). The CDR3 reads CASSFTTVLQYEQYF. DNA of the CDR3: TGTGCCAGCAGCTTCACGACAGTACTCCAATACGAGCAGTACTTC. The complete variable domain, with remaining parts taken from reference TRBV7-9 and TRBJ2-7, reads DTGVSQNPRHKITKRGQNVTFRCDPISEHNRLYWYRQTLGQGPEFLTYFQNEAQLEKSRLLSDRFSAERPKGSFSTLEIQRTEQGDSAMYLCASSFTTVLQYEQYFGPGTRLTVT.

This chain links TRBV19 with TRBJ1-1; 8 positions match TRBD1. This CDR3 is built from 13 residues. The germline V gene has CDR1 LNHDA and CDR2 SQIVND (reference sequence). V shed 2 bases, J shed 6 bases, and the junction held 2 bases outside the gene matches. CDR3: CASSIQGAAEAFF. In DNA form, the CDR3 reads TGTGCCAGTAGTATACAGGGGGCAGCTGAAGCTTTCTTT. Variable domain in full (rest from reference TRBV19 and TRBJ1-1): DGGITQSPKYLFRKEGQNVTLSCEQNLNHDAMYWYRQDPGQGLRLIYYSQIVNDFQKGDIAEGYSVSREKKESFPLTVTSAQKNPTAFYLCASSIQGAAEAFFGQGTRLTVV.

CDR3 in amino acids: CAISGALFAEQYF. CDR3 nucleotide sequence: TGTGCCATCAGTGGGGCCCTCTTCGCGGAGCAGTACTTC. The rearrangement joins TRBV10-3 to TRBJ2-7; D remains ambiguous. V was trimmed by 4 bases and J by 7 bases, leaving 14 bases between them. This CDR3 spans 13 amino acids. Germline CDR1 is ENHRY and CDR2 is SYGVKD.

The CDR3 DNA follows: TGTGCCAGCTCCTCTGCGCCCGAGAGTGGCTACACCTTC. Amino acid sequence: CASSSAPESGYTF. The rearrangement uses TRBV18 and TRBJ1-2; D not certain. The V end was cut by 6 bases, the J end by 7 bases, with 15 bases between. This CDR3 is built from 13 residues. CDR1 is KGHSH, CDR2 LQKENI, per germline. Complete variable domain (other parts from reference TRBV18 and TRBJ1-2): NAGVMQNPRHLVRRRGQEARLRCSPMKGHSHVYWYRQLPEEGLKFMVYLQKENIIDESGMPKERFSAEFPKEGPSILRIQQVVRGDSAAYFCASSSAPESGYTFGSGTRLTVV.

The chain uses TRBV30 and TRBJ1-1; 9 nucleotides agree with TRBD1. With V trimmed by 2 bases and J by 2 bases, 3 bases remained unmatched. CDR1 is GTSNPN and CDR2 is SVGIG in the germline V gene (reference sequence). CDR3 length equals 14 residues. CDR3 sequence reads: CAWSSGQGNTEAFF. In DNA form, the CDR3 reads TGTGCCTGGAGTTCGGGACAGGGAAACACTGAAGCTTTCTTT.

V is TRBV14 and J is TRBJ2-5, with 7 bases matching TRBD2. V shed 3 bases, J shed 5 bases, and the junction held 6 bases outside the gene matches. This CDR3 spans 14 amino acids. Per the germline V gene, CDR1 is SGHDN and CDR2 is FVKESK. This chain's CDR3 is CASSQQAGFETQYF. The CDR3 coding sequence is TGTGCCAGCAGCCAGCAAGCGGGATTTGAGACCCAGTACTTC.

The chain joins TRBV2 to TRBJ1-2; a possible D gene is TRBD1 (6 bases). The germline V gene has CDR1 SNHLY and CDR2 FYNNEI. The CDR3 extends over 14 amino acids. The germline V and J ends were trimmed by 5 bases and 8 bases, with 18 bases remaining between them. The CDR3 reads CASSRAGDNGGYTF. DNA for the CDR3: TGTGCCAGCAGTCGGGCAGGGGACAACGGAGGCTACACCTTC.

This sequence joins TRBV28 and TRBJ1-1; TRBD1 agrees at 9 bases. The trim removed 8 bases at V and 5 bases at J, leaving 3 bases unmatched. This CDR3 region has 12 residues. CDR1 and CDR2 (germline): MDHEN, SYDVKM. This CDR3 reads CASGQGRTEAFF. CDR3 DNA: TGTGCCAGCGGACAGGGGAGGACTGAAGCTTTCTTT.

The chain links TRBV2 to TRBJ1-1, with D perhaps TRBD1 (6 bases). Trimming left V 10 bases short and J 0 bases short, with 15 bases between. CDR3 length: 14 residues. CDR1 SNHLY and CDR2 FYNNEI come from the germline V gene. CDR3 in amino acids: CAIPLGGLNTEAFF. In DNA, the CDR3 is TGTGCCATCCCACTAGGGGGTTTGAACACTGAAGCTTTCTTT.

The J gene is TRBJ2-1, the V gene TRBV27; D might be TRBD2 (6 bases). Germline loops: CDR1 MNHEY, CDR2 SMNVEV (reference sequence). Between the trimmed V and J ends, which lost 3 bases and 3 bases, there was a span of 9 bases. The CDR3 is 14 amino acids. The CDR3 nucleotides are TGTGCCAGCAGTTTTAGCGGCAACTACAATGAGCAGTTCTTC. It yields the protein CASSFSGNYNEQFF.

This chain joins TRBV5-1 and TRBJ1-1, with TRBD1 identical over 7 bases. The germline gives CDR1 SGHRS, CDR2 YFSETQ. Unmatched junction bases numbered 8, after V lost 1 base and J lost 5 bases. The CDR3 runs to 15 residues. The CDR3 DNA reads as TGCGCCAGCAGCTTGAGCGAGGCAGGGGGAACTGAAGCTTTCTTT. Protein product: CASSLSEAGGTEAFF.

The DNA of the CDR3 is TGCGCCAGCAGTCTTACAGGGAGTCGATGTTCCTATAATTCACCCCTCCACTTT. Residues: CASSLTGSRCSYNSPLHF. The chain employs TRBV23-1 and TRBJ1-6; D might be TRBD1 (6 bases). TRBV23-1 is an ORF, and what it does is uncertain. V lost 4 bases and J 1 base, leaving 17 bases between the germline ends. This CDR3 is built from 18 residues.

The chain combines TRBV2 with TRBJ1-5; D is undetermined. CDR3 length: 16 residues. Germline V gene data show CDR1 as SNHLY and CDR2 as FYNNEI. Trimming took 6 bases from V and 1 from J, leaving 16 bases between them. CDR3 region: CASSKSNLFSNQPQHF. In nucleotides, the CDR3 is TGTGCCAGCAGCAAGTCGAACTTATTCAGCAATCAGCCCCAGCATTTT.

This clone appeared a single time. The chain has TRBV19 and TRBJ2-1, with D possibly TRBD1 on 5 matching bases. The germline V and J ends were trimmed by 1 base and 4 bases, with 20 bases remaining between them. The CDR3 has 18 amino acids. The germline CDR1 and CDR2 sequences are LNHDA and SQIVND (reference sequence). This chain's CDR3 is CASSIGKGSVRDYNEQFF. Written as DNA, the CDR3 is TGTGCCAGTAGTATAGGAAAGGGGTCGGTGAGAGATTACAATGAGCAGTTCTTC.

This chain joins TRBV10-3 and TRBJ1-2; D might be TRBD1 (5 bases). V was trimmed by 4 bases and J by 8 bases, leaving 17 bases between them. CDR1 is ENHRY, CDR2 SYGVKD, per germline. The CDR3 totals 14 residues. In DNA form, the CDR3 reads TGTGCCATCAGTGGCGGGGCAGGACGGGAAGGCTACACCTTC. Its protein is CAISGGAGREGYTF.

This clone was detected only once. This sequence joins TRBV9 and TRBJ2-1; no firm D call. Trimming removed 0 bases from V and 6 bases from J, with 13 bases in between. Per the germline V gene, CDR1 is SGDLS and CDR2 is YYNGEE. The CDR3 length is 15 residues. The CDR3 bases are TGTGCCAGCAGCGTAGATCTAGGATCGGGCAATGAGCAGTTCTTC. Protein sequence: CASSVDLGSGNEQFF. Together with reference TRBV9 and TRBJ2-1, the CDR3 gives the full variable domain: DSGVTQTPKHLITATGQRVTLRCSPRSGDLSVYWYQQSLDQGLQFLIQYYNGEERAKGNILERFSAQQFPDLHSELNLSSLELGDSALYFCASSVDLGSGNEQFFGPGTRLTVL.